This T cell receptor (beta chain) was found in a study of CD8+CD57+ T cells in acquired aplastic anemia. Study-wide context: Mean DNA quantity obtained from sorted CD4+ and CD8+ cells was around 2.9 ug. Whole-study results and caveats: Common to patients and controls were 25 to 30 CD8+ CDR3 sequences. Patients were compared with controls for CD8+ Simpson's diversity, and no significant difference emerged.

Trimming cost V 2 bases and J 2 bases, with 19 bases left between them. CDR1 and CDR2 from the germline V gene are DFQATT and SNEGSKA (reference sequence). The CDR3 covers 17 residues. Notes on this clonotype: As yet, its antigen is unknown. A much larger clone lies one base from this, so it may be a read error.

CD8+CD57+ cell expansion, shown by flow cytometry, had occurred in the patients selected for sequencing. Diagnosis of severe acquired aplastic anemia applied to all patients. Genomic DNA acted as the template from which TCR beta VDJ combination and CDR3 sequence profiling were carried out. One entry per CDR3 protein results from TCRdb running MiXCR on the reads. The sample yields around 200,000 distinct CDR3 sequences, about 44% seen once. The genes are TRBV20-1 and TRBJ2-1, with D possibly being TRBD2 (6 bases). Input material: sorted CD4+, CD8+, or CD8+CD57+ T cells (not recorded which) from PBMCs. The TCR originated in a human donor with aplastic anemia. CDR3 bases: TGCAGTGCTAGACCCCCTGTGGGGCGGGGCACCTACAATGAGCAGTTCTTC. Its protein is CSARPPVGRGTYNEQFF.